This record looks at one T cell receptor beta chain sequence and its context. The antigen is undetermined. The data originate from a study of CXCR3-negative and CXCR3-positive naive CD8 T cells. The study's findings and limits: High diversity, comparable across both naive subsets, contrasted with much lower diversity in memory CD8+ cells.

5' RACE with UMI labels generated the TRB cDNA libraries. With the 5' RACE reads reprocessed, TCRdb shows one record per CDR3 protein and no DNA. The clone table shows 130,000 or so distinct CDR3 sequences, with the ten largest holding roughly 0.3%. Germline V lookup: CDR1 LGHDT, CDR2 YNNKEL (reference sequence). The CDR3 has 14 amino acids. The TCR originated in a human donor in good health. Some clones in this sample may be carry-over from other donors' samples. The chain carries TRBV3-1 and TRBJ2-7. The specimen was naive CXCR3- CD8+ T cells from blood. Subset reported: CD45RO-CCR7+CD27+CD95- naive CD8+ T cells lacking CXCR3 (TNR3-). The CDR3 sequence is CASSDSRNAYEQYF.